A selection of T cell receptor beta chains follows, all from one sample in a study of T-cell reconstitution after alpha-beta-depleted transplantation in children. A single record per CDR3 protein comes from TCRdb applying MiXCR to the PCR reads. The data show over 150,000 distinct CDR3 sequences, 6.6% seen once. Sequenced material: PBMCs, taken before TCRalphabeta/CD19-depleted stem cell transplant. Source of these receptors: a boy aged 2 to 10 with acute lymphoblastic leukemia, due to receive a stem cell transplant. Each CDR3 is given with its conserved first and last residue. D genes are given only for firm matches. Where a row states a size, it is once, few, many or the class of an expanded clone; other rows omit it.

abundance: many
j_gene: TRBJ1-2
d_gene: -
v_gene: TRBV29-1
CDR3nt: TGCAGCGTTGACACCTACGGCTACACCTTC
CDR3aa: CSVDTYGYTF

abundance: many
j_gene: TRBJ1-1
d_gene: -
v_gene: TRBV29-1
CDR3nt: TGCAGCGTTGAAGAATACGGCACTGAAGCTTTCTTT
CDR3aa: CSVEEYGTEAFF

abundance: many
j_gene: TRBJ2-5
d_gene: -
v_gene: TRBV27
CDR3nt: TGTGCCAGCAGTTTAGTGGGACCTAATCAAGAGACCCAGTACTTC
CDR3aa: CASSLVGPNQETQYF

abundance: many
j_gene: TRBJ2-1
d_gene: -
v_gene: TRBV6-1
CDR3nt: TGTGCCAGCAGTGAAATGGTAGGGGGCTACAATGAGCAGTTCTTC
CDR3aa: CASSEMVGGYNEQFF

abundance: -
j_gene: TRBJ2-7
d_gene: TRBD1
v_gene: TRBV18
CDR3nt: TGTGCCAGCTCACCTTACAGGGGGAATTACGAGCAGTACTTC
CDR3aa: CASSPYRGNYEQYF

abundance: many
j_gene: TRBJ2-1
d_gene: TRBD2
v_gene: TRBV20-1
CDR3nt: TGCAGTGCTGACACACTAGCGGGAGAGAATGAGCAGTTCTTC
CDR3aa: CSADTLAGENEQFF

abundance: -
j_gene: TRBJ2-1
d_gene: -
v_gene: TRBV4-3
CDR3nt: TGCGCCAGCAGCCAAGATTTAGTCGATGAGCAGTTCTTC
CDR3aa: CASSQDLVDEQFF

abundance: -
j_gene: TRBJ1-6
d_gene: -
v_gene: TRBV7-9
CDR3nt: TGTGCCAGCAGCCCGGAGGCGGGGGCGGTTCGTAATTCACCCCTCCACTTT
CDR3aa: CASSPEAGAVRNSPLHF

abundance: -
j_gene: TRBJ2-3
d_gene: TRBD1
v_gene: TRBV20-1
CDR3nt: TGCAGTGCTAGGGCGCACAGGGGTAGGACAGATACGCAGTATTTT
CDR3aa: CSARAHRGRTDTQYF

abundance: few
j_gene: TRBJ1-4
d_gene: -
v_gene: TRBV20-1
CDR3nt: TGCAGTGCTAGCTACCCGGGTGGTGAAAAACTGTTTTTT
CDR3aa: CSASYPGGEKLFF

abundance: few
j_gene: TRBJ1-1
d_gene: TRBD1
v_gene: TRBV5-1
CDR3nt: TGCGCCAGCAGCCCTTCCGGGACAGTTGAAGCTTTCTTT
CDR3aa: CASSPSGTVEAFF

abundance: many
j_gene: TRBJ2-3
d_gene: -
v_gene: TRBV21-1
CDR3nt: TGTGCCAGCAGCCCGGGGAAGGTTGATACGCAGTATTTT
CDR3aa: CASSPGKVDTQYF

abundance: few
j_gene: TRBJ2-5
d_gene: TRBD1
v_gene: TRBV20-1
CDR3nt: TGCAGTGCTCTCGGCCGGCAGGGGGTAGAGACCCAGTACTTC
CDR3aa: CSALGRQGVETQYF

abundance: -
j_gene: TRBJ1-1
d_gene: -
v_gene: TRBV28
CDR3nt: TGTGCCACTGGTGGGGGGGGCGACACTGAAGCTTTCTTT
CDR3aa: CATGGGGDTEAFF

abundance: -
j_gene: TRBJ2-3
d_gene: TRBD2
v_gene: TRBV20-1
CDR3nt: TGCAGGGGCCCGGCTCCGGGGACTAGCGTATCTAGCACAGATACGCAGTATTTT
CDR3aa: CRGPAPGTSVSSTDTQYF

abundance: few
j_gene: TRBJ1-6
d_gene: -
v_gene: TRBV6-1
CDR3nt: TGTGCCAGCAGCCGCGAACCTTCAGGGCGGTCACCCCTCCACTTT
CDR3aa: CASSREPSGRSPLHF

abundance: many
j_gene: TRBJ1-3
d_gene: -
v_gene: TRBV12-3/TRBV12-4
CDR3nt: TGTGCCAGCAGGCTATCCGCCTCTGGAAACACCATATATTTT
CDR3aa: CASRLSASGNTIYF

abundance: many
j_gene: TRBJ1-2
d_gene: -
v_gene: TRBV6-1
CDR3nt: TGTGCCAGCAGCGCCCCCCGGGGACACGGCTATGGCTACACCTTC
CDR3aa: CASSAPRGHGYGYTF

abundance: many
j_gene: TRBJ2-7
d_gene: TRBD2
v_gene: TRBV9
CDR3nt: TGTGCCAGCAGCCCTAGCGGGGCGGGCTCCTACGAGCAGTACTTC
CDR3aa: CASSPSGAGSYEQYF

abundance: -
j_gene: TRBJ2-7
d_gene: -
v_gene: TRBV5-5
CDR3nt: TGTGCCAGCAGCTTGCAACAGGGCTACGAGCAGTACTTC
CDR3aa: CASSLQQGYEQYF